The rows below give T cell receptor beta chains drawn from one sample of a study of T-cell reconstitution after alpha-beta-depleted transplantation in children. A single record per CDR3 protein comes from TCRdb applying MiXCR to the PCR reads. The profile covers a few hundred thousand distinct CDR3 sequences, with 27% appearing a single time and approximately 39% taken by the ten largest. The sample here was PBMCs, taken before TCRalphabeta/CD19-depleted stem cell transplant. The origin of the receptors is a boy in the first two years of life with Wiskott-Aldrich syndrome, due to receive a stem cell transplant. Both conserved end residues are part of each CDR3. Fields, in order: V gene, clone size, D gene, J gene, CDR3 protein, CDR3 DNA. A D gene is named only where the DNA matches it firmly. A row's size may be missing; if present it is once, few, many or a size class.

>TRBV10-3|.|.|TRBJ2-1
CAISEDEAHEQFF
TGTGCCATCAGTGAGGATGAGGCACATGAGCAGTTCTTC
>TRBV20-1|.|TRBD1|TRBJ1-5
CSASRTGVSNQPQHF
TGCAGTGCTAGTCGTACAGGGGTCAGCAATCAGCCCCAGCATTTT
>TRBV7-9|.|TRBD1|TRBJ2-1
CASSKDRGGYNEQFF
TGTGCCAGCAGCAAGGACAGGGGAGGCTACAATGAGCAGTTCTTC
>TRBV5-1|.|.|TRBJ1-1
CASSFVSGVGTEAFF
TGCGCCAGCAGCTTTGTTTCGGGGGTCGGCACTGAAGCTTTCTTT
>TRBV27|few|TRBD1|TRBJ2-1
CASSRLKTGESYNEQFF
TGTGCCAGCAGTCGCCTCAAGACAGGGGAATCCTACAATGAGCAGTTCTTC
>TRBV4-1|few|TRBD1|TRBJ1-4
CASSQVTGDEKLFF
TGCGCCAGCAGCCAGGTGACAGGGGACGAAAAACTGTTTTTT
>TRBV15|.|.|TRBJ2-7
CATSIRGYYEQYF
TGTGCCACCAGCATCCGGGGCTACTACGAGCAGTACTTC
>TRBV11-2|.|TRBD2|TRBJ2-3
CAVGAGTDTQYF
TGTGCTGTGGGAGCGGGGACAGATACGCAGTATTTT
>TRBV3-1|.|TRBD1|TRBJ1-1
CASSHRFGTAQAFF
TGTGCCAGCAGCCATCGCTTCGGGACAGCCCAAGCTTTCTTT
>TRBV27|.|TRBD2|TRBJ2-5
CASTRLAGVGETQYF
TGTGCCAGCACCAGACTAGCGGGAGTGGGAGAGACCCAGTACTTC
>TRBV5-1|few|TRBD1|TRBJ2-1
CASSVLMGQDVNEQFF
TGCGCCAGCAGCGTTCTGATGGGACAGGATGTTAATGAGCAGTTCTTC
>TRBV12-3/TRBV12-4|few|.|TRBJ2-7
CASSFGGRHEQYF
TGTGCCAGCAGTTTCGGGGGGCGCCACGAGCAGTACTTC
>TRBV11-2|few|TRBD1|TRBJ1-5
CASSLGSGGQGAGQPQHF
TGTGCCAGCAGCTTAGGTTCAGGGGGCCAGGGGGCCGGACAGCCCCAGCATTTT
>TRBV5-1|.|TRBD2|TRBJ2-2
CASSTLAGNTGELFF
TGCGCCAGCAGCACACTAGCGGGGAACACCGGGGAGCTGTTTTTT
>TRBV7-9|.|.|TRBJ2-2
CASSPLYYTGELFF
TGTGCCAGCAGCCCACTCTACTACACCGGGGAGCTGTTTTTT
>TRBV20-1|few|.|TRBJ2-1
CSASRRGSSYNEQFF
TGCAGTGCTAGCCGTCGGGGGAGCTCCTACAATGAGCAGTTCTTC
>TRBV5-1|.|TRBD2|TRBJ2-7
CASSLGGLAGVLEQYF
TGCGCCAGCAGCTTGGGCGGGCTAGCGGGAGTCCTCGAGCAGTACTTC
>TRBV20-1|few|.|TRBJ1-2
CSARKVGTPALYGYTF
TGCAGTGCTAGAAAGGTCGGGACACCAGCCCTCTATGGCTACACCTTC
>TRBV5-1|.|.|TRBJ2-3
CASSFNRAPTDTQYF
TGCGCCAGCAGCTTTAACCGGGCCCCCACAGATACGCAGTATTTT
>TRBV2|.|TRBD2|TRBJ2-7
CASSAYSGLANEQYF
TGTGCCAGCAGTGCATATTCGGGACTAGCGAACGAGCAGTACTTC
>TRBV20-1|.|.|TRBJ2-1
CSARDHRWNYNEQFF
TGCAGTGCTAGAGATCACAGATGGAATTACAATGAGCAGTTCTTC
>TRBV20-1|.|.|TRBJ2-1
CSARFAGFRPANEQFF
TGCAGTGCTAGATTTGCGGGATTCCGCCCGGCCAATGAGCAGTTCTTC
>TRBV12-3/TRBV12-4|.|.|TRBJ2-1
CASTLGFEQFF
TGTGCCAGCACCCTGGGGTTTGAGCAGTTCTTC
>TRBV28|few|TRBD1|TRBJ1-5
CASTQGQGSNQPQHF
TGTGCCAGCACCCAAGGACAGGGATCAAATCAGCCCCAGCATTTT
>TRBV20-1|.|TRBD2|TRBJ2-7
CSASLGTSSVYEQYF
TGCAGTGCTAGCCTTGGGACTAGCTCTGTCTACGAGCAGTATTTC
>TRBV5-6|few|.|TRBJ1-1
CASSFSGKVNAEAFF
TGTGCCAGCAGCTTTTCAGGGAAAGTAAACGCTGAAGCTTTCTTT
>TRBV7-6|once|TRBD2|TRBJ2-3
CASSSPPSGISTDTQYF
TGTGCCAGCTCTAGCCCCCCTAGCGGCATTAGCACAGATACGCAGTATTTT
>TRBV10-3|few|.|TRBJ2-1
CAISEGKVYNEQFF
TGTGCCATCAGTGAGGGAAAGGTATACAATGAGCAGTTCTTC
>TRBV5-1|many|TRBD2|TRBJ2-1
CASSTGLADYNEQFF
TGCGCCAGCAGCACCGGACTAGCGGACTACAATGAGCAGTTCTTC
>TRBV10-3|.|TRBD2|TRBJ2-7
CAIRPSGSLDEQYF
TGTGCCATCAGACCTAGCGGGAGCCTCGACGAGCAGTACTTC
>TRBV7-2|few|TRBD2|TRBJ2-1
CASSSPSGRANEQFF
TGTGCCAGCAGCTCTCCTAGCGGGAGGGCGAATGAGCAGTTCTTC
>TRBV28|.|TRBD1|TRBJ2-7
CASSQAGTGDYEQYF
TGTGCCAGCAGTCAAGCCGGGACAGGGGACTACGAGCAGTACTTC
>TRBV12-3/TRBV12-4|.|.|TRBJ1-3
CASSAAKGNTIYF
TGTGCCAGCAGTGCGGCCAAGGGAAACACCATATATTTT
>TRBV20-1|.|.|TRBJ1-2
CSARDLTMSWVVPNYGYTF
TGCAGTGCTAGAGATCTAACGATGTCTTGGGTCGTCCCTAACTATGGCTACACCTTC
>TRBV20-1|.|.|TRBJ2-3
CSASPGSARLTDTQYF
TGCAGTGCTAGCCCGGGGAGCGCGCGATTAACAGATACGCAGTATTTT
>TRBV7-9|once|TRBD2|TRBJ2-7
CASSLDRGGGLINEQYF
TGTGCCAGCAGCTTAGATCGTGGGGGAGGGCTGATTAACGAGCAGTACTTC
>TRBV27|few|TRBD2|TRBJ2-1
CASSLSTLWLAGANEQFF
TGTGCCAGCAGTTTATCGACCCTTTGGCTAGCGGGAGCCAATGAGCAGTTCTTC
>TRBV20-1|.|TRBD2|TRBJ2-1
CSAIKSSSGRSNEQFF
TGCAGTGCTATTAAAAGTTCTAGCGGGAGATCCAATGAGCAGTTCTTC
>TRBV5-1|few|TRBD1|TRBJ2-3
CASSSTGDEDTQYF
TGCGCCAGCAGCTCGACAGGGGACGAAGATACGCAGTATTTT
>TRBV28|few|TRBD1|TRBJ1-5
CASSRNRGKPQHF
TGTGCCAGCAGCCGCAACAGGGGGAAGCCCCAGCATTTT
>TRBV5-6|.|.|TRBJ2-2
CASSFLRFQEGGELFF
TGTGCCAGCAGCTTTCTCCGGTTCCAGGAAGGCGGGGAGCTGTTTTTT
>TRBV7-9|.|TRBD2|TRBJ2-7
CASSPGAGAEQYF
TGTGCCAGCAGCCCGGGAGCGGGAGCCGAGCAGTACTTC
>TRBV5-1|.|TRBD2|TRBJ2-2
CASSPWVAGVGYTGELFF
TGCGCCAGCAGCCCCTGGGTGGCGGGAGTAGGATACACCGGGGAGCTGTTTTTT
>TRBV12-3/TRBV12-4|.|.|TRBJ2-3
CASWDGTDTQYF
TGTGCCAGCTGGGACGGGACAGATACGCAGTATTTT
>TRBV29-1|.|TRBD1|TRBJ1-1
CSVVRTGEAFF
TGCAGCGTTGTCCGGACAGGGGAAGCTTTCTTT
>TRBV5-1|.|.|TRBJ2-7
CASSLGDRSSYEQYF
TGCGCCAGCAGCTTGGGGGACCGTAGCTCCTACGAGCAGTACTTC
>TRBV6-6|.|.|TRBJ1-4
CASSYGGRTNEKLFF
TGTGCCAGCAGTTACGGCGGGAGAACTAATGAAAAACTGTTTTTT
>TRBV4-1|.|TRBD2|TRBJ2-7
CASSLPSGTSGRPTEYEQYF
TGCGCCAGCAGCCTCCCCAGCGGGACTAGCGGGAGGCCCACGGAGTACGAGCAGTACTTC
>TRBV12-3/TRBV12-4|few|.|TRBJ2-1
CASSPRQAISYNEQFF
TGTGCCAGCAGTCCCCGCCAGGCGATCTCCTACAATGAGCAGTTCTTC
>TRBV15|few|.|TRBJ2-5
CATSRVVGLQETQYF
TGTGCCACCAGCAGAGTTGTCGGACTACAAGAGACCCAGTACTTC
>TRBV5-4|.|.|TRBJ2-1
CASRSGVNEQFF
TGTGCCAGCAGAAGCGGTGTTAATGAGCAGTTCTTC
>TRBV20-1|few|TRBD2|TRBJ2-1
CSPIALTSGSYNEQFF
TGCAGTCCAATTGCACTGACTAGCGGCTCCTACAATGAGCAGTTCTTC
>TRBV5-4|.|.|TRBJ2-1
CASSLTAPGPLSSYNEQFF
TGTGCCAGCAGCTTGACGGCGCCGGGCCCATTAAGCTCCTACAATGAGCAGTTCTTC
>TRBV12-3/TRBV12-4|many|.|TRBJ2-3
CASSLRVTDTQYF
TGTGCCAGCAGTTTAAGAGTTACAGATACGCAGTATTTT